This entry features one TCR beta chain sequence. As yet, its antigen is unknown. This sample was taken from a study of T cell repertoires in cytomegalovirus infection. About the research overall: Based on public TCR beta signatures, there were indications of CMV infection and of a matching HLA type.

Germline lookup yields CDR1 SGHRS and CDR2 YFSETQ. The CDR3 extends over 15 amino acids. Trimming cost V 0 bases and J 3 bases; bases outside gene matches: 4. Findings and limits, study-wide: Pooled public TCR beta family frequency picked out CMV carriers with the relevant HLA. In two of eight donors, the top clonotype was HLA-C-restricted CMV-specific.

TCRdb reprocessed the reads via MiXCR and lists one record per CDR3 protein. The sample records approximately 500,000 distinct CDR3 sequences, more than 15% being singletons. The chain links TRBV5-1 to TRBJ2-7; 9 bases are a match to TRBD1. Material for sequencing was CD8+ T cells from PBMCs. The receptor was isolated from a human donor in good health (CMV status not recorded). Some clones in this sample may be carry-over from other donors' samples. The CDR3 nucleotides read TGCGCCAGCAGCTTGGGACAGGGGGGGCACTACGAGCAGTACTTC. Translating gives CASSLGQGGHYEQYF.